The rows below give T cell receptor beta chains drawn from one sample of a study of shared clonotypes between healthy human individuals. Libraries were prepared by immunoSEQ multiplex PCR; TCRdb keeps only in-frame clonotypes and omits some of them. This table holds over 800,000 clones, 80% to 95% found once. The specimen was naive CD8+ T cells sorted from blood. The origin of the receptors is a young man in good health. The CDR3 runs from the conserved cysteine through the conserved F or W. A D gene is named only where the DNA matches it firmly. Rows give clone size only sometimes, using once, few, many, or a class for an expanded clone.

NA	TRBJ2-7	NA	TRBV7-8	TGTGCCAGCAGCTTAAGGACGGGAAGCTACGAGCAGTACTTC	CASSLRTGSYEQYF
TRBD1	TRBJ2-1	NA	TRBV19	TGTGCCAGTAGTCCGAGGGACAGTCCGTACTACAATGAGCAGTTCTTC	CASSPRDSPYYNEQFF
TRBD2	TRBJ2-2	NA	TRBV10-1	TGCGCCAGCAGCCCGGGACTAGCGGGAGCCGACGGGGAGCTGTTTTTT	CASSPGLAGADGELFF
NA	TRBJ1-4	once	TRBV2	TGTGCCAGCAGTGAACCCCCAGCTTCTGCAACTAATGAAAAACTGTTTTTT	CASSEPPASATNEKLFF
NA	TRBJ2-2	NA	TRBV7-2	TGTGCCAGCAGCCAAAAGCCGGAGCAGTACACCGGGGAGCTGTTTTTT	CASSQKPEQYTGELFF
NA	TRBJ2-1	once	TRBV21-1	TGTGCCAGCAGCGCCCTAGCGGGATCCAATGAGCAGTTCTTC	CASSALAGSNEQFF
TRBD1	TRBJ2-7	NA	TRBV29-1	TGCAGCGTTGAAATGGGGGACAGGGGGCGATTTGGCCACGAGCAGTACTTC	CSVEMGDRGRFGHEQYF
TRBD1	TRBJ1-1	NA	TRBV18	TGTGCCAGCTCACCACCGGACAGGGTGAACACTGAAGCTTTCTTT	CASSPPDRVNTEAFF
TRBD1	TRBJ2-7	NA	TRBV11-2	TGTGCCAGCAGCTTAGGCCCCACAGGGGGCCGATACCTAGAGCAGTACTTC	CASSLGPTGGRYLEQYF
NA	TRBJ2-3	NA	TRBV5-1	TGCGCCAGCAGCTTGGTCGAGGATCCAGATACGCAGTATTTT	CASSLVEDPDTQYF
NA	TRBJ1-5	NA	TRBV15	TGTGCCACCAGCAGAGATGGCGGGACCTATAGCAATCAGCCCCAGCATTTT	CATSRDGGTYSNQPQHF
TRBD1	TRBJ2-7	NA	TRBV9	TGTGCCAGCAGCCCGGGACAGACTACCTACGAGCAGTACTTC	CASSPGQTTYEQYF
NA	TRBJ1-4	NA	TRBV7-9	TGTGCCAGCAGCTTAGGTGGCCAGACACAACTTGAAAAACTGTTTTTT	CASSLGGQTQLEKLFF
NA	TRBJ1-1	NA	TRBV28	TGTGCCAGCAGATACCAGGGGTTTGCCACTGAAGCTTTCTTT	CASRYQGFATEAFF
NA	TRBJ2-3	NA	TRBV28	TGTGCCAGCACTAGCGATAGCACAGATACGCAGTATTTT	CASTSDSTDTQYF
TRBD2	TRBJ2-7	NA	TRBV5-1	TGCGCCAGCAGCTTGACTAGCGGGAGGGACCTATGGGGCTACGAGCAGTACTTC	CASSLTSGRDLWGYEQYF
NA	TRBJ2-5	NA	TRBV28	TGTGCCAGCGCCAACCCCCGGGACACGTACGTTGGGACCCAGTACTTC	CASANPRDTYVGTQYF
NA	TRBJ2-2	NA	TRBV5-1	TGCGCCAGCACCTCCAGACTTGCGCCGGGGGAGCTGTTTTTT	CASTSRLAPGELFF
NA	TRBJ2-1	NA	TRBV11-2	TGTGCCAGCAGCCATTTAGCAGGCTACAATGAGCAGTTCTTC	CASSHLAGYNEQFF
TRBD2	TRBJ2-3	NA	TRBV27	TGTGCCAGCAGTTTAGGCGGGAGAGGATCAGATACGCAGTATTTT	CASSLGGRGSDTQYF
NA	TRBJ2-3	NA	TRBV19	TGTGCCAGTAGTGGGGCTCGCACAGATACGCAGTATTTT	CASSGARTDTQYF
NA	TRBJ1-2	NA	TRBV2	TGTGCCAGCAGAGGTACCTATGGCTACACCTTC	CASRGTYGYTF
TRBD2	TRBJ2-7	NA	TRBV7-6	TGTGCCAGCAGCTCCGGGGTCGGGGGGACGGCGGCGTACGAGCAGTACTTC	CASSSGVGGTAAYEQYF
NA	TRBJ2-7	NA	TRBV27	TGTGCCAGCAGTTACGGCGGGACTTTCTACGAGCAGTACTTC	CASSYGGTFYEQYF
NA	TRBJ2-1	NA	TRBV5-1	TGCGCCAGCGGGATCTCCTACAATGAGCAGTTCTTC	CASGISYNEQFF
NA	TRBJ2-7	NA	TRBV7-9	TGTGCCAGCAGCTCCCAAGTGCAATCCTACGAGCAGTACTTC	CASSSQVQSYEQYF
TRBD1	TRBJ2-7	NA	TRBV9	TGTGCCAGCAGCACAGGGGGTTCCTACGAGCAGTACTTC	CASSTGGSYEQYF
NA	TRBJ2-1	NA	TRBV2	TGTGCCAGCAAAGGGCCTGATGAGCAGTTCTTC	CASKGPDEQFF
TRBD2	TRBJ2-4	NA	TRBV11-2	TGTGCCAGCAGCCCCTCGCGGGGGGGTAACATTCAGTACTTC	CASSPSRGGNIQYF
TRBD2	TRBJ2-3	NA	TRBV27	TGTGCCAGCAGTGGGAGCGGGAGGAACACAGATACGCAGTATTTT	CASSGSGRNTDTQYF
TRBD1	TRBJ1-2	NA	TRBV13	TGTGCCAGCAGCTTAGTGGTGGGGACAGGAGGAGGCTACACCTTC	CASSLVVGTGGGYTF
NA	TRBJ2-1	NA	TRBV7-9	TGTGCCAGCAGCTCCCCCCTGGGAGACAATGAGCAGTTCTTC	CASSSPLGDNEQFF